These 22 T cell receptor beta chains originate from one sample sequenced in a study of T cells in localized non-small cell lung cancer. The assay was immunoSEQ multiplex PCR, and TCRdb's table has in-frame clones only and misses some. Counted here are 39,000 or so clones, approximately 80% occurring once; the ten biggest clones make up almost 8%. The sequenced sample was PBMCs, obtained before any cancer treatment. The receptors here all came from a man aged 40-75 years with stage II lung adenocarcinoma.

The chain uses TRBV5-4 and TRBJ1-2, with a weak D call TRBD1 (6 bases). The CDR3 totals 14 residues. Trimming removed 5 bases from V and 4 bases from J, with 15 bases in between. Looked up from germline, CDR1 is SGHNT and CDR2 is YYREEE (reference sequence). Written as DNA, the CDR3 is TGTGCCAGCAGAGCTACAGGGTCGGTCTATGGCTACACCTTC. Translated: CASRATGSVYGYTF.

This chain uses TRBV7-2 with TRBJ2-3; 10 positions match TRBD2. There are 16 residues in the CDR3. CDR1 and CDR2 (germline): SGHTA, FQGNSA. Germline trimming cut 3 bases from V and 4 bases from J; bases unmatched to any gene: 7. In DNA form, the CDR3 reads TGTGCCAGCAGCTTCCTTAGCGGGGGGCGGGCAGATACGCAGTATTTT. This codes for CASSFLSGGRADTQYF.

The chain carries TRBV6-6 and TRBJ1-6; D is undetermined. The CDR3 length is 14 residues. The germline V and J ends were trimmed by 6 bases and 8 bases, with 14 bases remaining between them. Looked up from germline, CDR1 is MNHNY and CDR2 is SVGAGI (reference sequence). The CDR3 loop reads CASRPTRPDSPLHF. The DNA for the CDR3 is TGTGCCAGCAGACCTACAAGACCCGATTCACCCCTCCACTTT.

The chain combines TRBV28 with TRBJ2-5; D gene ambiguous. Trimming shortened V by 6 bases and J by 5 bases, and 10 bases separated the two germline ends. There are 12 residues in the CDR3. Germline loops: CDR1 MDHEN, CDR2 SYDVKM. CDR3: CASRPGGETQYF. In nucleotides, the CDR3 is TGTGCCAGCAGGCCCGGTGGGGAGACCCAGTACTTC.

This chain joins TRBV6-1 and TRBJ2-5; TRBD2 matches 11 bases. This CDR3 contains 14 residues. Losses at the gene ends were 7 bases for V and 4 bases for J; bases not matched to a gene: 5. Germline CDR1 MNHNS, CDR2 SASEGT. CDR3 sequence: CASTLGTSGETQYF. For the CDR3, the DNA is TGTGCCAGCACTTTGGGGACTAGCGGAGAGACCCAGTACTTC.

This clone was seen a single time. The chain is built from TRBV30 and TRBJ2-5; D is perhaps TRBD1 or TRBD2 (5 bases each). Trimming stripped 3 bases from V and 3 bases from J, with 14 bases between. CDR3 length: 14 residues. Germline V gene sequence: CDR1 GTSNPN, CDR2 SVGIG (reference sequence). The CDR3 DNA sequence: TGTGCCTGGAGAACCGGGACCGCTAAAGAGACCCAGTACTTC. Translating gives CAWRTGTAKETQYF. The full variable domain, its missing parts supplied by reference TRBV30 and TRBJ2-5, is SQTIHQWPATLVQPVGSPLSLECTVEGTSNPNLYWYRQAAGRGLQLLFYSVGIGQISSEVPQNLSASRPQDRQFILSSKKLLLSDSGFYLCAWRTGTAKETQYFGPGTRLLVL.

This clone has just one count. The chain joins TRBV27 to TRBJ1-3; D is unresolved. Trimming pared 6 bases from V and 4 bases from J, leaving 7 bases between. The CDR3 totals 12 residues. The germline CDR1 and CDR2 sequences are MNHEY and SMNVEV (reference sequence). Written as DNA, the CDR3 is TGTGCCAGCAGGGACGTAGGAAACACCATATATTTT. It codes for CASRDVGNTIYF.

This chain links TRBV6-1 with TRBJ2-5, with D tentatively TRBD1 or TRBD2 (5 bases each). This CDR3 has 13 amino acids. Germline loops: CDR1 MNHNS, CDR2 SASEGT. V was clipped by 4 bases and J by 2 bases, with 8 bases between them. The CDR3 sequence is CASSGGSQETQYF. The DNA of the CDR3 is TGTGCCAGCAGTGGGGGGAGTCAAGAGACCCAGTACTTC.

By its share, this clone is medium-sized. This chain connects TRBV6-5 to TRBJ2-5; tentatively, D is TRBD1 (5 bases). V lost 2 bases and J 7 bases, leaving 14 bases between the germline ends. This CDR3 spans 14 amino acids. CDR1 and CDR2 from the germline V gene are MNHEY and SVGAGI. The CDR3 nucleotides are TGTGCCAGCAGTTACAGGGCGCCTGGGGCGACCCAGTACTTC. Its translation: CASSYRAPGATQYF.

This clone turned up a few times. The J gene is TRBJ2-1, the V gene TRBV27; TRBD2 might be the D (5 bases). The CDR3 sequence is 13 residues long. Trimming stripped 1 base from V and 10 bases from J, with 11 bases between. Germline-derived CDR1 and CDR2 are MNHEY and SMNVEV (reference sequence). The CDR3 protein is CASSLFRGTEQFF. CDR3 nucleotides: TGTGCCAGCAGTTTATTTCGGGGAACCGAGCAGTTCTTC.

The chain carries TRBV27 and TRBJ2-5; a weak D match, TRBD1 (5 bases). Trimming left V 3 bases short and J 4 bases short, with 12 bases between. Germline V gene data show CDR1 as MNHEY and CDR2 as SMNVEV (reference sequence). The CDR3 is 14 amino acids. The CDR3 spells CASSFSAGSETQYF. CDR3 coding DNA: TGTGCCAGCAGTTTCTCGGCAGGGTCAGAGACCCAGTACTTC.

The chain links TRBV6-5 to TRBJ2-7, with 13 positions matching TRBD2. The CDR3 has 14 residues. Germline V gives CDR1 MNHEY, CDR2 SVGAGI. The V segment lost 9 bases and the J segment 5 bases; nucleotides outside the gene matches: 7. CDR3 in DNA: TGTGCCAGTACGCGGACTAGCGGGAGCAACGAGCAGTACTTC. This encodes CASTRTSGSNEQYF.

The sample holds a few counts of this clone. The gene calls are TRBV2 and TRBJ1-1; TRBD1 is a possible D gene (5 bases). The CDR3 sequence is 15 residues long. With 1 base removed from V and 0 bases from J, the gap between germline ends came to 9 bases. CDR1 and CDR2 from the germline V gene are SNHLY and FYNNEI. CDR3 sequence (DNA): TGTGCCAGCAGTGAAGGCCGGGACTTGAACACTGAAGCTTTCTTT. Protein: CASSEGRDLNTEAFF.

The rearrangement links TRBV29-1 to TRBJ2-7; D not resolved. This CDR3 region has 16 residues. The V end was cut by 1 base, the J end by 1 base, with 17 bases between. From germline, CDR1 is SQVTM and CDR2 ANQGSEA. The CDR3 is CSVEARARSLSYEQYF. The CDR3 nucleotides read TGCAGCGTTGAAGCACGGGCCAGGAGCCTTTCCTACGAGCAGTACTTC.

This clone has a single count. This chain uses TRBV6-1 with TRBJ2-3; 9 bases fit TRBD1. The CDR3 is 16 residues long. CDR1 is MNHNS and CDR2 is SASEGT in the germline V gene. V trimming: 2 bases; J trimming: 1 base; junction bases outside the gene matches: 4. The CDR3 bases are TGTGCCAGCAGTGAAAGGACAGGGGTAGGCACAGATACGCAGTATTTT. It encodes CASSERTGVGTDTQYF.

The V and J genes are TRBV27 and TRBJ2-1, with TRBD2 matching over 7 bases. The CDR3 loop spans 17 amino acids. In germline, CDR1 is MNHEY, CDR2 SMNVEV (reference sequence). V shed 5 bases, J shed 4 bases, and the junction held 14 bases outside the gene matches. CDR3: CASSLGIGRDSYNEQFF. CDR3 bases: TGTGCCAGCAGTCTAGGTATAGGGAGGGATTCATACAATGAGCAGTTCTTC.

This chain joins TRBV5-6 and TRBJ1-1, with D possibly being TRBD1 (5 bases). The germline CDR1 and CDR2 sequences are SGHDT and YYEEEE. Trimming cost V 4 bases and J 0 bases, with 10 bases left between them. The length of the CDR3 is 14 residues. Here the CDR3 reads CASSPTVMNTEAFF. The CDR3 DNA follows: TGTGCCAGCAGCCCGACAGTAATGAACACTGAAGCTTTCTTT.

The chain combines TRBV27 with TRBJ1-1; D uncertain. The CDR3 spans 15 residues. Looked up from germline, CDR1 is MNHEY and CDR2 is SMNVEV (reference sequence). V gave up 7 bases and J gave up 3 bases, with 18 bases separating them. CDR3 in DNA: TGTGCCAGCACTCCTCAAGGGAGTTTTTACACTGAAGCTTTCTTT. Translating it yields CASTPQGSFYTEAFF.

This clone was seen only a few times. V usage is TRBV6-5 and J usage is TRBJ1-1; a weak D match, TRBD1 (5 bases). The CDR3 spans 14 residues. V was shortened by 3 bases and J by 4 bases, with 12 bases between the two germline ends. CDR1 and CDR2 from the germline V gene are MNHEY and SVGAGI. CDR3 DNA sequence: TGTGCCAGCAGTTATCTCAGGGCGGGCACTGAAGCTTTCTTT. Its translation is CASSYLRAGTEAFF.

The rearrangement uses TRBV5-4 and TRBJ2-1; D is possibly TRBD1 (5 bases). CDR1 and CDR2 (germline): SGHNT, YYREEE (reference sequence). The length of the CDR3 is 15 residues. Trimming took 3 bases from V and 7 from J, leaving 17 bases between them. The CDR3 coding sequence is TGTGCCAGCAGCTCCCCCGCAGGGTGGGGTAATGAGCAGTTCTTC. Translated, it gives CASSSPAGWGNEQFF. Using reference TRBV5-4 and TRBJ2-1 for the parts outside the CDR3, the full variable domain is ETGVTQSPTHLIKTRGQQVTLRCSSQSGHNTVSWYQQALGQGPQFIFQYYREEENGRGNFPPRFSGLQFPNYSSELNVNALELDDSALYLCASSSPAGWGNEQFFGPGTRLTVL.

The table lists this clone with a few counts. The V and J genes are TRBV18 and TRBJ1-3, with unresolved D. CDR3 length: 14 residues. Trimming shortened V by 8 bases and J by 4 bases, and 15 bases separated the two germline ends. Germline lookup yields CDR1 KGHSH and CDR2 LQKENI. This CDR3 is CASLDPRAGNTIYF. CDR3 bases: TGTGCCAGCCTCGATCCGCGTGCGGGAAACACCATATATTTT.

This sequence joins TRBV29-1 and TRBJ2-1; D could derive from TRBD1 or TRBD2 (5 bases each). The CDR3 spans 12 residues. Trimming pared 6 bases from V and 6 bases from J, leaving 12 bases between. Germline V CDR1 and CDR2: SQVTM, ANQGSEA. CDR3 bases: TGCAGCGTGGTCGCCGGGACCAATGAGCAGTTCTTC. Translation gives CSVVAGTNEQFF.